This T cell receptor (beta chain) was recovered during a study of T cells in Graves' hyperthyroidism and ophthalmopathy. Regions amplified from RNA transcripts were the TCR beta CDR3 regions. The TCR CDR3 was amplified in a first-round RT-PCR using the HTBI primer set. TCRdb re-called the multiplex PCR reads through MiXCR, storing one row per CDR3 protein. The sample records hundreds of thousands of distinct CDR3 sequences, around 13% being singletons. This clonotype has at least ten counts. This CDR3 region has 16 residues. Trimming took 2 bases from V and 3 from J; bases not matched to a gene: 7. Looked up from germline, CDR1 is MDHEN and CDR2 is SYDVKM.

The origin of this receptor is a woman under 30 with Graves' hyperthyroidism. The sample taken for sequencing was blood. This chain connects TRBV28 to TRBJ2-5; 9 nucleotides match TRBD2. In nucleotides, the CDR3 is TGTGCCAGCAGTTTAATTGGCGGGAGGGCTAAAGAGACCCAGTACTTC. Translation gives CASSLIGGRAKETQYF.